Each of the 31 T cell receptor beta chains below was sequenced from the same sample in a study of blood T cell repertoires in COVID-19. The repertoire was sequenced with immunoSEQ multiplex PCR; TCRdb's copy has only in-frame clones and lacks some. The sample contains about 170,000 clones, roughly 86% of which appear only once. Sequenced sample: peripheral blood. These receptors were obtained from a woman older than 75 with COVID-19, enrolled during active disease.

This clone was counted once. CDR3 in DNA: TGTGCCAGCAGCTTATTCGGGCAGGGGGCATCCGGGGAGCTGTTTTTT. Protein: CASSLFGQGASGELFF. This rearrangement joins TRBV11-2 to TRBJ2-2, with 8 bases fitting TRBD1. CDR1 is SGHAT, CDR2 FQNNGV, per germline. V gave up 2 bases and J gave up 6 bases; unmatched junction bases: 8. This CDR3 has 16 residues.

The CDR3 loop reads CASSSSGDSYEQYF. Here the CDR3 DNA reads TGTGCCAGCAGTTCTAGCGGGGACTCCTACGAGCAGTACTTC. The chain links TRBV7-2 to TRBJ2-7; 9 bases are a match to TRBD2. The CDR3 runs 14 residues. J was trimmed by 0 bases and V by 6 bases; bases with no gene match: 3. Germline-derived CDR1 and CDR2 are SGHTA and FQGNSA.

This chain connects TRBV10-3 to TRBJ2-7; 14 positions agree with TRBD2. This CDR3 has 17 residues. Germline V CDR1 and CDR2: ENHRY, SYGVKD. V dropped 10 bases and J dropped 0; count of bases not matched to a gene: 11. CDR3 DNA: TGTGCCAGCCTTGCGACTAGCGGGAGGGGCAGCTCCTACGAGCAGTACTTC. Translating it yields CASLATSGRGSSYEQYF.

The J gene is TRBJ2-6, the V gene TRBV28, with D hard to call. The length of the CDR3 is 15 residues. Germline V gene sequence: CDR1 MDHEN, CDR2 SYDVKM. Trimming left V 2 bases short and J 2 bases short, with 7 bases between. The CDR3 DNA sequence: TGTGCCAGCAGTTTACTAACGACTGGGGCCAACGTCCTGACTTTC. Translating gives CASSLLTTGANVLTF.

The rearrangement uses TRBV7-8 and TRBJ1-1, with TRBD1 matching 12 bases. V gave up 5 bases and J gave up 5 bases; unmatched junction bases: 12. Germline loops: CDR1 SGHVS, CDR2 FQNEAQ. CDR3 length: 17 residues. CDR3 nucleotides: TGTGCCAGCAGCCCGGCCGGGACAGGGGGCGTAGGAACTGAAGCTTTCTTT. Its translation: CASSPAGTGGVGTEAFF. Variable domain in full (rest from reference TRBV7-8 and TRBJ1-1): GAGVSQSPRYKVAKRGQDVALRCDPISGHVSLFWYQQALGQGPEFLTYFQNEAQLDKSGLPSDRFFAERPEGSVSTLKIQRTQQEDSAVYLCASSPAGTGGVGTEAFFGQGTRLTVV.

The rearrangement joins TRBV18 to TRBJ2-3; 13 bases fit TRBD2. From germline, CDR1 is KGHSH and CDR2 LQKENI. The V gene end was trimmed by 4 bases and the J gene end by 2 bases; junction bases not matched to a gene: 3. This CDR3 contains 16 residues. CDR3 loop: CASSRTSGSYTDTQYF. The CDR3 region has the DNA TGTGCCAGCTCACGGACTAGCGGGAGTTACACAGATACGCAGTATTTT.

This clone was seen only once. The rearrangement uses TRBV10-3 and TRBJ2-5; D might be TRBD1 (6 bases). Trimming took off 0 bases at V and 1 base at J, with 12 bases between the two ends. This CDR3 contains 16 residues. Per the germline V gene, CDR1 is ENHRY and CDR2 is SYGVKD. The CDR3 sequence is CAISESVAGAQETQYF. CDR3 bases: TGTGCCATCAGTGAGTCGGTGGCAGGGGCCCAAGAGACCCAGTACTTC.

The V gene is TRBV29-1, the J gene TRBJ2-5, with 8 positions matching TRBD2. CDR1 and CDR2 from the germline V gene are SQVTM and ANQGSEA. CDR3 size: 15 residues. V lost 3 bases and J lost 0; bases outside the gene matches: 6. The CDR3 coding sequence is TGCAGCGTTGATAAACCGGGACTAGACCAAGAGACCCAGTACTTC. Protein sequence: CSVDKPGLDQETQYF.

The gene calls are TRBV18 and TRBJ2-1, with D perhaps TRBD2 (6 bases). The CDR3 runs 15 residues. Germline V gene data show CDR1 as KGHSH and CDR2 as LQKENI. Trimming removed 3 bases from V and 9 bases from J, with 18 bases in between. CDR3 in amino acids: CASSPLGTPRGEQFF. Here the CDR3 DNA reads TGTGCCAGCTCACCTTTGGGCACCCCGCGGGGTGAGCAGTTCTTC.

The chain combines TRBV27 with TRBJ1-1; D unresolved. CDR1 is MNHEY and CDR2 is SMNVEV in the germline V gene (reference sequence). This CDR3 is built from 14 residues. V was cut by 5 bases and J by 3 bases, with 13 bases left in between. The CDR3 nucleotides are TGTGCCAGCAGTGCCAATGCAGGATACACTGAAGCTTTCTTT. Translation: CASSANAGYTEAFF.

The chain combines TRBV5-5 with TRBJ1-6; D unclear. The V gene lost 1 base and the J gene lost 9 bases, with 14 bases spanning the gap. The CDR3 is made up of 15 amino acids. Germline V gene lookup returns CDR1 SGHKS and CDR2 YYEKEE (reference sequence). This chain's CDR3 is CASSLYPRAPSPLHF. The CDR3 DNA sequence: TGTGCCAGCAGCTTGTATCCGAGGGCTCCTTCACCCCTCCACTTT.

The CDR3 protein is CASSRDRFATNEKLFF. The CDR3 region has the DNA TGTGCCAGCAGCCGAGACAGGTTTGCAACTAATGAAAAACTGTTTTTT. The chain links TRBV7-9 to TRBJ1-4; D possibly corresponds to TRBD1 (6 bases). Germline-derived CDR1 and CDR2 are SEHNR and FQNEAQ (reference sequence). The CDR3 contains 16 residues. Trimming stripped 5 bases from V and 0 bases from J, with 13 bases between.

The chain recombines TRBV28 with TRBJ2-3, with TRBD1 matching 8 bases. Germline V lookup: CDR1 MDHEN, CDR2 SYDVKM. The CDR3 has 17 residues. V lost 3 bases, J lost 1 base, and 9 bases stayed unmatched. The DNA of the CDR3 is TGTGCCAGCAGTTTGGACTTGCCGGGACAGGGCACAGATACGCAGTATTTT. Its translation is CASSLDLPGQGTDTQYF. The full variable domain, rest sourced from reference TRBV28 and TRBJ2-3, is DVKVTQSSRYLVKRTGEKVFLECVQDMDHENMFWYRQDPGLGLRLIYFSYDVKMKEKGDIPEGYSVSREKKERFSLILESASTNQTSMYLCASSLDLPGQGTDTQYFGPGTRLTVL.

The CDR3, as DNA: TGTGCCAGCAGCATAAACCAGGGTGGTACTGAAGCTTTCTTT. Translation gives CASSINQGGTEAFF. This sequence joins TRBV7-2 and TRBJ1-1; D is possibly TRBD1 (5 bases). This CDR3 is 14 amino acids long. Trimming left V 5 bases short and J 5 bases short, with 15 bases between. CDR1 is SGHTA and CDR2 is FQGNSA in the germline V gene.

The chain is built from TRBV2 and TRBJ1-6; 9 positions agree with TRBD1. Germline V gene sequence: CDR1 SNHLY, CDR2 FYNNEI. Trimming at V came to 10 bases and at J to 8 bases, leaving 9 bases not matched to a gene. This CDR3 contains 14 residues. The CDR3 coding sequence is TGTGCCACCGGGGGACAGGGTTTGGATTCACCCCTCCACTTT. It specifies CATGGQGLDSPLHF.

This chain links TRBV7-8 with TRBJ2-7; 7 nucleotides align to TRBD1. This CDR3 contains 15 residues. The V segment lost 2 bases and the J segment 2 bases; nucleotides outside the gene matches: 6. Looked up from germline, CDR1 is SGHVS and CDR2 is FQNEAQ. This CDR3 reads CASSLMGQIPYEQYF. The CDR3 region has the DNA TGTGCCAGCAGCTTAATGGGACAGATTCCCTACGAGCAGTACTTC.

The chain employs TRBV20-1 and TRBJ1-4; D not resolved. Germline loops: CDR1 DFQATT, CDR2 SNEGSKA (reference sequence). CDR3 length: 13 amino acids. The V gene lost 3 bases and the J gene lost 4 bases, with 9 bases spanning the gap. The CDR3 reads CSASLGGNEKLFF. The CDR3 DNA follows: TGCAGTGCTAGTCTAGGCGGTAATGAAAAACTGTTTTTT.

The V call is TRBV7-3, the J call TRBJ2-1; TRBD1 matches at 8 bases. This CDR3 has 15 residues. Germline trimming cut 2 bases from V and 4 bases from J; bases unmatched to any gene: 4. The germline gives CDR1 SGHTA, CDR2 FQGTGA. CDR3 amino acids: CASSLQGAGYNEQFF. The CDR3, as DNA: TGTGCCAGCAGCTTACAGGGGGCTGGTTACAATGAGCAGTTCTTC. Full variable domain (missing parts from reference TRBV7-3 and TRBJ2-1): GAGVSQTPSNKVTEKGKYVELRCDPISGHTALYWYRQSLGQGPEFLIYFQGTGAADDSGLPNDRFFAVRPEGSVSTLKIQRTERGDSAVYLCASSLQGAGYNEQFFGPGTRLTVL.

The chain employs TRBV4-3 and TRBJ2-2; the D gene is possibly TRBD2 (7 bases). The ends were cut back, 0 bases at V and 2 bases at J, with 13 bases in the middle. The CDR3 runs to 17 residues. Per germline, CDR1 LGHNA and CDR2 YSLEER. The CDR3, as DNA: TGCGCCAGCAGCCAAGATGGAGGGGGGGGTAACACCGGGGAGCTGTTTTTT. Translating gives CASSQDGGGGNTGELFF.

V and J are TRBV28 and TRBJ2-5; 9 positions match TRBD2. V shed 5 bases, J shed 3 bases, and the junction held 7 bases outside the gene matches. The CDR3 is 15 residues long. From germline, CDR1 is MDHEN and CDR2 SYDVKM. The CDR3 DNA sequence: TGTGCCAGCAGTACGGCGGGGGGGGGAAAAGAGACCCAGTACTTC. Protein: CASSTAGGGKETQYF. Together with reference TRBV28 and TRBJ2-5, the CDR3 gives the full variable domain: DVKVTQSSRYLVKRTGEKVFLECVQDMDHENMFWYRQDPGLGLRLIYFSYDVKMKEKGDIPEGYSVSREKKERFSLILESASTNQTSMYLCASSTAGGGKETQYFGPGTRLLVL.

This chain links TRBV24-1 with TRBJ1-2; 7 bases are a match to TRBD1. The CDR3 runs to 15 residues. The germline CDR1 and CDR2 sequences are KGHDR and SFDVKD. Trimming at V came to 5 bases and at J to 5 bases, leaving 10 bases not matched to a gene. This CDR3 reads CATSGSRDSIYGYTF. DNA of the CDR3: TGTGCCACCAGTGGGAGCCGGGACAGCATTTATGGCTACACCTTC.

The CDR3 reads CASRGQVYTEAFF. CDR3 nucleotides: TGTGCCAGCAGGGGACAAGTGTACACTGAAGCTTTCTTT. V and J are TRBV28 and TRBJ1-1; weak D call: TRBD1 (6 bases). CDR3 size: 13 residues. V shed 6 bases and J shed 3 bases, with 11 bases lying between them. Per the germline V gene, CDR1 is MDHEN and CDR2 is SYDVKM.

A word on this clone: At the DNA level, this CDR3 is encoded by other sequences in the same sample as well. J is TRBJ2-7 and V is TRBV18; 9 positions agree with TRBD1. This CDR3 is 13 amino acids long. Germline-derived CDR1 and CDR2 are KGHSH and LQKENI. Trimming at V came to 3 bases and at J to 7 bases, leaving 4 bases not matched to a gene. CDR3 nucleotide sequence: TGTGCCAGCTCACCGACAGGGGGTCGGGAGCAGTACTTC. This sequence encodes CASSPTGGREQYF. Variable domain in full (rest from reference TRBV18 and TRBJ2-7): NAGVMQNPRHLVRRRGQEARLRCSPMKGHSHVYWYRQLPEEGLKFMVYLQKENIIDESGMPKERFSAEFPKEGPSILRIQQVVRGDSAAYFCASSPTGGREQYFGPGTRLTVT.

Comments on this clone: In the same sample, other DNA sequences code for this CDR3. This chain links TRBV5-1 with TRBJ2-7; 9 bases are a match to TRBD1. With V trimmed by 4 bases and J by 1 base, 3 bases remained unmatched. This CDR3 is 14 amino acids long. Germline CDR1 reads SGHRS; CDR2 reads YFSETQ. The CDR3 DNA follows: TGCGCCAGCAGCCTACAGGGGGCGTCCTACGAGCAGTACTTC. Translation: CASSLQGASYEQYF.

The CDR3 DNA follows: TGTGCCAGCAGCCCCCGGACAGGGGCCAACACCGGGGAGCTGTTTTTT. Amino acid sequence: CASSPRTGANTGELFF. The rearrangement uses TRBV9 and TRBJ2-2, with 9 bases that match TRBD1. CDR1 is SGDLS and CDR2 is YYNGEE in the germline V gene. The CDR3 covers 16 residues. Trimming cost V 4 bases and J 2 bases; bases outside gene matches: 6. Filled out from reference TRBV9 and TRBJ2-2, the complete variable domain reads DSGVTQTPKHLITATGQRVTLRCSPRSGDLSVYWYQQSLDQGLQFLIQYYNGEERAKGNILERFSAQQFPDLHSELNLSSLELGDSALYFCASSPRTGANTGELFFGEGSRLTVL.

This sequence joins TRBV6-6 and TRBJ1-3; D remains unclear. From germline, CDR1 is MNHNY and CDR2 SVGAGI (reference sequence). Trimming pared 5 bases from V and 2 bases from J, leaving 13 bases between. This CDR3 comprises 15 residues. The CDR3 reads CASSAPGEPGNTIYF. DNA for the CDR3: TGTGCCAGCAGTGCGCCCGGGGAACCTGGAAACACCATATATTTT.

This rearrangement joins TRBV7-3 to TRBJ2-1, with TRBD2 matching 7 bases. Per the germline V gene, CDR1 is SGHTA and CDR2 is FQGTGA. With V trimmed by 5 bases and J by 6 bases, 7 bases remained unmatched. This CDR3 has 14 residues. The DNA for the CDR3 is TGTGCCAGCAGCCGTAGCGGGTTTCGCAATGAGCAGTTCTTC. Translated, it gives CASSRSGFRNEQFF.

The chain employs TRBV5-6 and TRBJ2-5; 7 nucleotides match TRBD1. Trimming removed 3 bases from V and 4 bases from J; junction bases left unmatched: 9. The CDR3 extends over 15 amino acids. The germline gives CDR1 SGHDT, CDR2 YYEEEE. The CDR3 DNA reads TGTGCCAGCAGCTCCGACAGGGTAGGGGGAGAGACCCAGTACTTC. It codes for CASSSDRVGGETQYF.

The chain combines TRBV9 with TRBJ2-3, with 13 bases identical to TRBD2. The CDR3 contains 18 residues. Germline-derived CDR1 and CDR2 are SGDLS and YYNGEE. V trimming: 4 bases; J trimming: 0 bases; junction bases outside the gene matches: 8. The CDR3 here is CASSYRLAGGLSTDTQYF. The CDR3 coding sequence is TGTGCCAGCAGCTACAGACTAGCGGGGGGCCTTAGCACAGATACGCAGTATTTT. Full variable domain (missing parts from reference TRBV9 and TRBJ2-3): DSGVTQTPKHLITATGQRVTLRCSPRSGDLSVYWYQQSLDQGLQFLIQYYNGEERAKGNILERFSAQQFPDLHSELNLSSLELGDSALYFCASSYRLAGGLSTDTQYFGPGTRLTVL.

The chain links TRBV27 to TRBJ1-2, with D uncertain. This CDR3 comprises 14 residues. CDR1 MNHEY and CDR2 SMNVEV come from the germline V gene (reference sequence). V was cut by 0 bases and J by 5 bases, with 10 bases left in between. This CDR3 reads CASSLSPGVYGYTF. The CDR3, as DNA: TGTGCCAGCAGTTTATCGCCGGGAGTATATGGCTACACCTTC.

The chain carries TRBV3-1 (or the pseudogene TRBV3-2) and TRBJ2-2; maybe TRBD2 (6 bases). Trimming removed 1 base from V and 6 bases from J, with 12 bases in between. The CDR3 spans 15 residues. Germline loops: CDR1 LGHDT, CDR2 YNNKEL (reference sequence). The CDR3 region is CASSQGATRAGELFF. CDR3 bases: TGTGCCAGCAGCCAAGGGGCGACTAGGGCCGGGGAGCTGTTTTTT.